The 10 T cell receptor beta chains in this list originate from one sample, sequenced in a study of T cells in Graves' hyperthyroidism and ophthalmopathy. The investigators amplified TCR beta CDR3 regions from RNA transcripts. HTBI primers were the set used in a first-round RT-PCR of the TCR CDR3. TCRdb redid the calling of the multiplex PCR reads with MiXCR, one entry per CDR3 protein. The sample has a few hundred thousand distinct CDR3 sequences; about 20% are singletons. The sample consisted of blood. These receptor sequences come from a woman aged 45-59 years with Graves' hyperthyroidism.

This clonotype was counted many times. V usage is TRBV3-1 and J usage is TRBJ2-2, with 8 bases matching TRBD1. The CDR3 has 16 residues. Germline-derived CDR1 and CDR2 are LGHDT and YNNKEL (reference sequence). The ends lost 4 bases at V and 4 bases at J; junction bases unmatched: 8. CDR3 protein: CASSPWQGAITGELFF. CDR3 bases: TGTGCCAGCAGCCCCTGGCAGGGGGCGATCACCGGGGAGCTGTTTTTT.

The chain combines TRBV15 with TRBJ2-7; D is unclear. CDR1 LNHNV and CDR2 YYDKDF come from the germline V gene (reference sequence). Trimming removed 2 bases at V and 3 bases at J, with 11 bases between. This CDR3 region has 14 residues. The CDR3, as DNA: TGTGCCACCAGCAGACCGGGTATGAACTACGAGCAGTACTTC. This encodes CATSRPGMNYEQYF. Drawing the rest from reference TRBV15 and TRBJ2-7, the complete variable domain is DAMVIQNPRYQVTQFGKPVTLSCSQTLNHNVMYWYQQKSSQAPKLLFHYYDKDFNNEADTPDNFQSRRPNTSFCFLDIRSPGLGDTAMYLCATSRPGMNYEQYFGPGTRLTVT.

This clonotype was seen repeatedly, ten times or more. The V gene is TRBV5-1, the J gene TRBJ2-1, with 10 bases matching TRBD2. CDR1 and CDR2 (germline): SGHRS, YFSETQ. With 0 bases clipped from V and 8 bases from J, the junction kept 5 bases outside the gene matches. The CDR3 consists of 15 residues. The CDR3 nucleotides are TGCGCCAGCAGCTTGGTACTAGCGGGGAGTGATGAGCAGTTCTTC. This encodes CASSLVLAGSDEQFF.

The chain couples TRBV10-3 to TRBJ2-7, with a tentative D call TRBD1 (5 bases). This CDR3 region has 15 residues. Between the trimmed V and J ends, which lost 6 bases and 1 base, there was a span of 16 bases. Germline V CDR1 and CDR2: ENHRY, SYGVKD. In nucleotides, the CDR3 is TGTGCCATCAGGGAGACTCCCAGGGATTCCTACGAGCAGTACTTC. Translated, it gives CAIRETPRDSYEQYF.

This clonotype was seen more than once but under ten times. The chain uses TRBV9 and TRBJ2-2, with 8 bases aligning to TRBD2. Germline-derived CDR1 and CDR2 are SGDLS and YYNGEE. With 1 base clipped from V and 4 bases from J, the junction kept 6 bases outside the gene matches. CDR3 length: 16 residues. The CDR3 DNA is TGTGCCAGCAGCGTACCCAGCGGGAGTTTCACCGGGGAGCTGTTTTTT. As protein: CASSVPSGSFTGELFF.

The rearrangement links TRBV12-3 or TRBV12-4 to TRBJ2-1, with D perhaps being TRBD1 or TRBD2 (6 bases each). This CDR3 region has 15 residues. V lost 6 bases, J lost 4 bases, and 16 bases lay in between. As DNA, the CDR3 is TGTGCCAGCAGCCGACTATCGGGGGCGTACAATGAGCAGTTCTTC. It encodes CASSRLSGAYNEQFF.

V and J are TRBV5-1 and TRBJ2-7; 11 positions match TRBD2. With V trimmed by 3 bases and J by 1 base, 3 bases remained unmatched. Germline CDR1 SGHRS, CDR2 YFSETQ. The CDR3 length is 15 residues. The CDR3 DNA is TGCGCCAGCAGCTACTCTAGCGGGAGGTCCTACGAGCAGTACTTC. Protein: CASSYSSGRSYEQYF.

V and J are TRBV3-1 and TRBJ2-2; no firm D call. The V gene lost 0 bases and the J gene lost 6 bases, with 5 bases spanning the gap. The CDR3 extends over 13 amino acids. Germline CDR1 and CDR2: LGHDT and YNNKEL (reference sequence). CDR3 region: CASSQDGAGELFF. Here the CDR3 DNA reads TGTGCCAGCAGCCAAGATGGGGCCGGGGAGCTGTTTTTT.

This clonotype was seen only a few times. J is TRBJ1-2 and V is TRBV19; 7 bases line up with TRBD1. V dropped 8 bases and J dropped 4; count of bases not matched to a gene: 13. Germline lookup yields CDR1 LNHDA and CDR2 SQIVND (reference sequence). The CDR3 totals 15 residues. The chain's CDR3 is CASADRNRPSYGYTF. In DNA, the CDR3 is TGTGCCAGTGCGGACAGGAACCGTCCATCCTATGGCTACACCTTC.

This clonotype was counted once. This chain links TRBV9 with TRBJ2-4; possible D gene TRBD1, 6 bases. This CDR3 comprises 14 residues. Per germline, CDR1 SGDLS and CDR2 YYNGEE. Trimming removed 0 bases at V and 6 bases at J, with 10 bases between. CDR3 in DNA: TGTGCCAGCAGCGTAGCTGACAGGAGAAACATTCAGTACTTC. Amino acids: CASSVADRRNIQYF. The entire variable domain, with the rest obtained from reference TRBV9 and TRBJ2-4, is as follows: DSGVTQTPKHLITATGQRVTLRCSPRSGDLSVYWYQQSLDQGLQFLIQYYNGEERAKGNILERFSAQQFPDLHSELNLSSLELGDSALYFCASSVADRRNIQYFGAGTRLSVL.